This TCR beta chain stems from a study of CD8 T cells in ankylosing spondylitis. Study-wide findings and caveats: Reports of some motif variants in reactive arthritis synovial fluid and blood predate this one. Seemingly characteristic of ankylosing spondylitis blood was a TCR beta motif consisting of about 8 highly homologous variants. Disease-associated clonotypes exhibited CD8+ identity and were relatively infrequent in peripheral blood. Disease-associated clones were reportedly significantly overrepresented in matched ankylosing spondylitis synovial fluid.

Using quantitative 5'-RACE with molecular barcodes, the authors made TCR beta libraries. MiXCR, applied by TCRdb to the 5' RACE reads, yields one record per CDR3 protein. The sample carries around 540,000 distinct CDR3 sequences, about 13% recorded once. This clonotype occurred a few times. The antigen is undetermined. CDR1 is SGHRS and CDR2 is YFSETQ in the germline V gene. After removal of 4 bases from V and 3 bases from J, the junction contained 6 bases not matched to a gene. This CDR3 comprises 15 residues. This rearrangement joins TRBV5-1 to TRBJ2-1; 8 bases agree with TRBD1. The sequence was obtained from a male donor with ankylosing spondylitis. Input material: blood, either unsorted or a sorted T cell fraction (not recorded which). For the CDR3, the DNA is TGCGCCAGCAGCATACAGGGGGGCCGCTACAATGAGCAGTTCTTC. Encoded protein: CASSIQGGRYNEQFF.